One and the same sample provided the 17 T cell receptor beta chains below, sequenced in a study of shared clonotypes between healthy human individuals. The method was immunoSEQ multiplex PCR; TCRdb's version includes in-frame clones alone and lacks a portion of them. The sample shows about 2.4 million clones, over 85% of them seen only once. Material for sequencing was naive CD4+ T cells from PBMCs. The subset here: CD45RA+ positively selected. The receptors derive from a man aged 18 to 30 in good health. Some clones in this sample may be carry-over from other donors' samples.

The chain uses TRBV28 and TRBJ1-2, with D perhaps TRBD1 (6 bases). Germline values: CDR1 MDHEN, CDR2 SYDVKM. The length of the CDR3 is 13 residues. V was clipped by 4 bases and J by 7 bases, with 13 bases between them. The CDR3 bases are TGTGCCAGCAGTTCGGGACAAGGGATTGGCTACACCTTC. Its translation: CASSSGQGIGYTF.

The table lists this clone with a count of one. This chain joins TRBV28 and TRBJ1-4; D is undetermined. V was pared by 2 bases and J by 6 bases, with 7 bases between. Germline V CDR1 and CDR2: MDHEN, SYDVKM. This CDR3 comprises 13 residues. CDR3 sequence reads: CASSLLGYEKLFF. For the CDR3, the DNA is TGTGCCAGCAGTTTACTGGGCTATGAAAAACTGTTTTTT. Looking up the rest from reference TRBV28 and TRBJ1-4 gives the full variable domain: DVKVTQSSRYLVKRTGEKVFLECVQDMDHENMFWYRQDPGLGLRLIYFSYDVKMKEKGDIPEGYSVSREKKERFSLILESASTNQTSMYLCASSLLGYEKLFFGSGTQLSVL.

This clone has more than one count but fewer than ten. The rearrangement uses TRBV5-4 and TRBJ1-1, with D unresolved. V dropped 0 bases and J dropped 7 bases, with 10 bases sitting between them. CDR3 length: 13 amino acids. Per the germline V gene, CDR1 is SGHNT and CDR2 is YYREEE (reference sequence). Here the CDR3 reads CASSLASTLEAFF. Written as DNA, the CDR3 is TGTGCCAGCAGCTTGGCCAGTACTCTTGAAGCTTTCTTT.

V gene TRBV7-8 combines with J gene TRBJ1-2, with 7 bases fitting TRBD1. This CDR3 region has 15 residues. With V trimmed by 5 bases and J by 3 bases, 9 bases remained unmatched. The germline gives CDR1 SGHVS, CDR2 FQNEAQ. CDR3 bases: TGTGCCAGCAGCGTAAATACAGGGGATCACTATGGCTACACCTTC. Amino acids: CASSVNTGDHYGYTF.

The chain joins TRBV7-2 to TRBJ2-2, with TRBD2 matching over 8 bases. The CDR3 covers 16 residues. Trimming at V came to 5 bases and at J to 0 bases, leaving 5 bases not matched to a gene. Germline loops: CDR1 SGHTA, CDR2 FQGNSA. The CDR3 DNA sequence: TGTGCCAGCAGCCTTAGCGGGATTTCGAACACCGGGGAGCTGTTTTTT. It encodes CASSLSGISNTGELFF.

The chain has TRBV19 and TRBJ2-7; 12 nucleotides align to TRBD2. Germline CDR1 LNHDA, CDR2 SQIVND (reference sequence). The CDR3 is 14 amino acids. V trimming: 10 bases; J trimming: 7 bases; junction bases outside the gene matches: 11. The CDR3 reads CATRVLAGGEEQYF. In nucleotides, the CDR3 is TGTGCCACCAGAGTACTAGCGGGAGGAGAAGAGCAGTACTTC.

This chain connects TRBV28 to TRBJ2-7; D is uncertain. CDR3 size: 13 residues. Germline CDR1 is MDHEN and CDR2 is SYDVKM. V dropped 2 bases and J dropped 8 bases, with 13 bases sitting between them. The CDR3 coding sequence is TGTGCCAGCAGTTTACCCACGGGTGGACAGCAGTACTTC. It codes for CASSLPTGGQQYF. The whole variable domain, filled in from reference TRBV28 and TRBJ2-7, reads DVKVTQSSRYLVKRTGEKVFLECVQDMDHENMFWYRQDPGLGLRLIYFSYDVKMKEKGDIPEGYSVSREKKERFSLILESASTNQTSMYLCASSLPTGGQQYFGPGTRLTVT.

This sequence joins TRBV2 and TRBJ2-7; D is unclear. CDR1 is SNHLY, CDR2 FYNNEI, per germline. This CDR3 region has 15 residues. Trimming took off 6 bases at V and 1 base at J, with 16 bases between the two ends. CDR3 region: CASSAVRVISYEQYF. CDR3 coding DNA: TGTGCCAGCAGCGCAGTTAGGGTTATTTCCTACGAGCAGTACTTC.

This rearrangement joins TRBV6-6 to TRBJ2-1; D is unclear. CDR1 and CDR2 (germline): MNHNY, SVGAGI (reference sequence). Trimming pared 4 bases from V and 4 bases from J, leaving 8 bases between. The CDR3 has 13 amino acids. The CDR3 is CASSSFPYNEQFF. Here the CDR3 DNA reads TGTGCCAGCAGTTCTTTTCCTTACAATGAGCAGTTCTTC.

This chain links TRBV2 with TRBJ2-1; no firm D call. This CDR3 has 12 amino acids. V was cut by 9 bases and J by 3 bases, with 9 bases left in between. Germline V CDR1 and CDR2: SNHLY, FYNNEI. The CDR3 DNA reads as TGTGCCAGTTGTCAGGTCTACAATGAGCAGTTCTTC. It translates to CASCQVYNEQFF.

This rearrangement joins TRBV2 to TRBJ1-1, with D perhaps TRBD1 (5 bases). The CDR3 has 15 amino acids. Per the germline V gene, CDR1 is SNHLY and CDR2 is FYNNEI. The V end lost 6 bases, the J end lost 1 base, and 15 bases lay between the germline ends. The DNA of the CDR3 is TGTGCCAGCAGGCGAGGGGATCGCGCGAACACTGAAGCTTTCTTT. It codes for CASRRGDRANTEAFF. The variable domain in full, with the rest retrieved from reference TRBV2 and TRBJ1-1, is EPEVTQTPSHQVTQMGQEVILRCVPISNHLYFYWYRQILGQKVEFLVSFYNNEISEKSEIFDDQFSVERPDGSNFTLKIRSTKLEDSAMYFCASRRGDRANTEAFFGQGTRLTVV.

The chain combines TRBV7-2 with TRBJ2-1; D is perhaps TRBD2 (5 bases). Germline CDR1 SGHTA, CDR2 FQGNSA. This CDR3 contains 17 residues. Trimming removed 4 bases at V and 5 bases at J, with 21 bases between. The CDR3 nucleotides read TGTGCCAGCAGCTCAGCGCCCGGCCGGAGAGGGCACAATGAGCAGTTCTTC. Translation gives CASSSAPGRRGHNEQFF.

The V and J genes are TRBV15 and TRBJ2-2; 7 nucleotides align to TRBD2. Germline CDR1 is LNHNV and CDR2 is YYDKDF (reference sequence). The V segment lost 3 bases and the J segment 6 bases; nucleotides outside the gene matches: 10. This CDR3 has 16 amino acids. CDR3 sequence (DNA): TGTGCCACCAGCAGTACGACTAGCCGGAGGTCCGGGGAGCTGTTTTTT. It is translated as CATSSTTSRRSGELFF.

CDR3 loop: CASSFPGDGHGYTF. DNA for the CDR3: TGCGCCAGCAGCTTCCCAGGGGACGGACATGGCTACACCTTC. The chain links TRBV5-1 to TRBJ1-2; D perhaps matches TRBD1 (6 bases). Trimming pared 2 bases from V and 6 bases from J, leaving 14 bases between. CDR3 length: 14 residues. Germline V gene sequence: CDR1 SGHRS, CDR2 YFSETQ.

The genes are TRBV29-1 and TRBJ2-7, with TRBD1 as a possible D gene (6 bases). CDR1 is SQVTM and CDR2 is ANQGSEA in the germline V gene. Trimming pared 4 bases from V and 2 bases from J, leaving 18 bases between. The CDR3 has 15 residues. Here the CDR3 reads CSVVGGPRGPYEQYF. In DNA form, the CDR3 reads TGCAGCGTTGTAGGGGGACCGCGCGGACCCTACGAGCAGTACTTC.

The J gene is TRBJ1-4, the V gene TRBV15; D gene uncertain. This CDR3 contains 15 residues. From germline, CDR1 is LNHNV and CDR2 YYDKDF (reference sequence). V lost 0 bases and J 5 bases, leaving 10 bases between the germline ends. CDR3 region: CATSRDNTGNEKLFF. The DNA of the CDR3 is TGTGCCACCAGCAGAGACAACACCGGGAATGAAAAACTGTTTTTT.

This chain uses TRBV20-1 with TRBJ1-2; 7 bases match TRBD1. V lost 5 bases to trimming and J lost 8 bases; unmatched junction nucleotides: 5. Germline values: CDR1 DFQATT, CDR2 SNEGSKA (reference sequence). The CDR3 runs to 11 residues. The chain's CDR3 is CSAPRGGGYTF. The CDR3 DNA is TGCAGTGCTCCCAGGGGGGGCGGCTACACCTTC.